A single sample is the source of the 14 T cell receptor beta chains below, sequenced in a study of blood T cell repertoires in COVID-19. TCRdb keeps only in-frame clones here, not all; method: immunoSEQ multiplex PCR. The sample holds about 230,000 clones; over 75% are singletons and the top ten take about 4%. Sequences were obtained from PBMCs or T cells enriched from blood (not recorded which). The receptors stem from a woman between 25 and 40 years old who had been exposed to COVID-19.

The CDR3 region is CAWSRLAGINEQFF. As DNA, the CDR3 is TGTGCCTGGAGTCGGTTAGCGGGAATCAATGAGCAGTTCTTC. The chain joins TRBV30 to TRBJ2-1, with 8 nucleotides matching TRBD2. The CDR3 has 14 residues. With V trimmed by 2 bases and J by 6 bases, 6 bases remained unmatched. Germline V lookup: CDR1 GTSNPN, CDR2 SVGIG (reference sequence).

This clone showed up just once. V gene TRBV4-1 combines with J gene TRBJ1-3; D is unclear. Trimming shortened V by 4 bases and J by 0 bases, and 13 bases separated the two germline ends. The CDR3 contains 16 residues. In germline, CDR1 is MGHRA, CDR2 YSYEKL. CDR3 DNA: TGCGCCAGCAGCCTCGGACTGTCGAGCTCTGGAAACACCATATATTTT. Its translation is CASSLGLSSSGNTIYF.

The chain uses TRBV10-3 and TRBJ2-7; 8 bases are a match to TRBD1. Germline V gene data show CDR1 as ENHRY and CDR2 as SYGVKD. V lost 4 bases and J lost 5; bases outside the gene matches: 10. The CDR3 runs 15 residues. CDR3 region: CAISAQGANPHEQYF. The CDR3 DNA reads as TGTGCCATCAGTGCCCAGGGGGCAAACCCCCACGAGCAGTACTTC.

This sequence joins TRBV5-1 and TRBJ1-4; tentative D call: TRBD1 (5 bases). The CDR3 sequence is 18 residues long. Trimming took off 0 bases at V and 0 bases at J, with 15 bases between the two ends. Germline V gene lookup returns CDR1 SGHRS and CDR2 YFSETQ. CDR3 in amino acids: CASSLGVTVPPTNEKLFF. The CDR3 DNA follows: TGCGCCAGCAGCTTGGGGGTGACAGTGCCCCCAACTAATGAAAAACTGTTTTTT.

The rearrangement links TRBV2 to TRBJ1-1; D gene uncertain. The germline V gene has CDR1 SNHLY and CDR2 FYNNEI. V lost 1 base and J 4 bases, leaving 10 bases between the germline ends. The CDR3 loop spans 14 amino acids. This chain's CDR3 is CASSEEVSGTEAFF. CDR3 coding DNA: TGTGCCAGCAGTGAAGAGGTATCGGGCACTGAAGCTTTCTTT.

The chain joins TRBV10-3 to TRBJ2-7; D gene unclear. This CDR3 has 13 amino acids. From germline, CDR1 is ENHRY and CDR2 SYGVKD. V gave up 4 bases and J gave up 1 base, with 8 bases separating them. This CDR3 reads CAISVVRSYEQYF. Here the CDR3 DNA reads TGTGCCATCAGTGTCGTCCGGTCCTACGAGCAGTACTTC.

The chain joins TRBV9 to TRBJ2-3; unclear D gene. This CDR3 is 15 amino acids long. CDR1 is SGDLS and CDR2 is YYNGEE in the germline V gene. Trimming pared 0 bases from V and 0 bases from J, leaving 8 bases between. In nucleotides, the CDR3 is TGTGCCAGCAGCGTAGTGGGCTGGAGCACAGATACGCAGTATTTT. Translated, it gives CASSVVGWSTDTQYF.

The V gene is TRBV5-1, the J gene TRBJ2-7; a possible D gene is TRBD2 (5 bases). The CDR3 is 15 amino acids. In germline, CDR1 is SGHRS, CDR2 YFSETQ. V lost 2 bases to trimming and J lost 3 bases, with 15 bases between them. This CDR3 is CASSLGPLRDYEQYF. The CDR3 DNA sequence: TGCGCCAGCAGCTTAGGTCCGTTACGGGACTACGAGCAGTACTTC. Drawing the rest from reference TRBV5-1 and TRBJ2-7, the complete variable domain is KAGVTQTPRYLIKTRGQQVTLSCSPISGHRSVSWYQQTPGQGLQFLFEYFSETQRNKGNFPGRFSGRQFSNSRSEMNVSTLELGDSALYLCASSLGPLRDYEQYFGPGTRLTVT.

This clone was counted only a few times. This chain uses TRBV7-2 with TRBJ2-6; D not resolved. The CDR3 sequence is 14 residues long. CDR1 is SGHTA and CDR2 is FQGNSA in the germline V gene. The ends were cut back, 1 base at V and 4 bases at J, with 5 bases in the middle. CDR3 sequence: CASSLEQGANVLTF. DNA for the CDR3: TGTGCCAGCAGCTTAGAACAGGGGGCCAACGTCCTGACTTTC.

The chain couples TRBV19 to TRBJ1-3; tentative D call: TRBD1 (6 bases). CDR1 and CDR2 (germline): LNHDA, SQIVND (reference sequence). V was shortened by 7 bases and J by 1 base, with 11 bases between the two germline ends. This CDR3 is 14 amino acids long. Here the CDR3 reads CASTGGPSGNTIYF. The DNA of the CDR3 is TGTGCCAGTACCGGGGGGCCTTCTGGAAACACCATATATTTT.

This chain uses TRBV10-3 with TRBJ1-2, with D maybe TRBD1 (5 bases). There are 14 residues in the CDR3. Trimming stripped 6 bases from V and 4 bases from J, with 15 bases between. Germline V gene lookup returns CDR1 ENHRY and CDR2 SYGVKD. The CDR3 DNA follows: TGTGCCATCAGCACCGGGACTGAAAGCTATGGCTACACCTTC. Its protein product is CAISTGTESYGYTF.

The CDR3 sequence: CASSVRGLANVLTF. CDR3 nucleotides: TGTGCCAGCAGCGTCAGGGGTCTTGCCAACGTCCTGACTTTC. This sequence joins TRBV11-2 and TRBJ2-6; the D gene is possibly TRBD1 (6 bases). This CDR3 has 14 residues. The V and J ends lost 5 bases and 7 bases respectively, with 12 bases between them. Germline CDR1 and CDR2: SGHAT and FQNNGV.

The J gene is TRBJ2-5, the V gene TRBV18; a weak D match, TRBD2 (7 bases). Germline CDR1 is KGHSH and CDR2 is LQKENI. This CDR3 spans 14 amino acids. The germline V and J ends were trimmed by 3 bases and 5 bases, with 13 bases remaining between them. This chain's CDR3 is CASSPSEGGETQYF. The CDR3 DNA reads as TGTGCCAGCTCACCTTCGGAGGGGGGGGAGACCCAGTACTTC.

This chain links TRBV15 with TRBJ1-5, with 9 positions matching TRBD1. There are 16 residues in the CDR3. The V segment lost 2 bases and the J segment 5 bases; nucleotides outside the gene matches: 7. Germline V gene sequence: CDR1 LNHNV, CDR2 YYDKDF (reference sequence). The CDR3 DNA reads TGTGCCACCAGCAGACTTGGGACAGGGAGGTATCAGCCCCAGCATTTT. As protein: CATSRLGTGRYQPQHF. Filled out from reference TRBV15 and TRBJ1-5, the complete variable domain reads DAMVIQNPRYQVTQFGKPVTLSCSQTLNHNVMYWYQQKSSQAPKLLFHYYDKDFNNEADTPDNFQSRRPNTSFCFLDIRSPGLGDTAMYLCATSRLGTGRYQPQHFGDGTRLSIL.